The clone carrying this TCR beta chain was seen a few times. Its antigen is currently unknown. Trimming took 4 bases from V and 0 from J, leaving 20 bases between them. From germline, CDR1 is SGHTA and CDR2 FQGTGA. The CDR3 loop spans 18 amino acids. An Oncomine TCR Beta short-read assay was used to sequence the DNA from cultured CD4+ T cells. Each CDR3 protein gets one entry after TCRdb re-called the PCR reads with MiXCR. The sample yields some 16,000 distinct CDR3 sequences, around 50% seen once. Treatment in this sample: roughly ten-day PBMC culture with coronavirus spike peptide pools or control peptides (ViraFEST assay). These data belong to a study of vaccination and CD4 T cells after COVID-19. Study-level background: The makeup of the convalescents was six males and four females, two of them Hispanic. Investigators took post-vaccine samples a median roughly 72 days after dose two, within a range of 14 to 241.

The receptor's source is a human donor who had recovered from COVID-19. V gene TRBV7-3 combines with J gene TRBJ2-3; possible D gene TRBD2, 5 bases. The sequences come from CD4+ T cells from blood, cultured in vitro, collected before SARS-CoV-2 vaccination. The CDR3 sequence: CASSSRPFSATSTDTQYF. Written as DNA, the CDR3 is TGTGCCAGCAGCTCCCGGCCCTTTAGCGCGACTAGCACAGATACGCAGTATTTT.